Below are 2 T cell receptor beta chains sequenced from a single sample in a study of Tregs in tolerant kidney transplant recipients. Data came from immunoSEQ multiplex PCR; TCRdb stores just in-frame clones and leaves some out. The sample lists 62,000 or so clones, 98% occurring once. The sequences come from Tregs from blood, collected before the transplant. The receptors originated from a human donor who received a combined kidney and bone marrow transplant.

This chain links TRBV5-1 with TRBJ1-4; no reliable D call. This CDR3 is built from 14 residues. V shed 4 bases and J shed 8 bases, with 15 bases lying between them. Germline values: CDR1 SGHRS, CDR2 YFSETQ. The CDR3 nucleotides read TGCGCCAGCAGCCGAGTTCCCGAGCTCGAAAAACTGTTTTTT. It codes for CASSRVPELEKLFF.

V and J are TRBV11-2 and TRBJ1-4, with 10 bases matching TRBD1. V was pared by 5 bases and J by 8 bases, with 5 bases of the junction left unmatched. CDR3 length: 14 residues. The germline V gene encodes CDR1 SGHAT and CDR2 FQNNGV. In DNA, the CDR3 is TGTGCCAGCAGCGACAGGGGGCGGTCAGAAAAACTGTTTTTT. It yields the protein CASSDRGRSEKLFF.